These 11 T cell receptor beta chains were sequenced from one sample in a study of T cell responses to AZD1222 COVID-19 vaccine (dated by TCRdb to the early 2020s). The library was made by the immunoSEQ multiplex PCR assay. TCRdb mirrors the immuneACCESS table, restricted to in-frame sequences. Some clones are absent from its copies; in checked studies, under half trace to an unresolved V gene, and the reason for the others is unknown. A total of 150,000 to 200,000 clones appear in this sample, 90% to 95% of them only once. The biggest ten clones account for 0.9% to 1.2% of the sample. The meaning of the sample's time point label: about 28 days (+/-7) after the second vaccine dose. The input for sequencing was peripheral blood, taken 28 days after the second AZD1222 dose. The source is an adult who received the AZD1222 COVID-19 vaccine.

This sequence joins TRBV6-5 and TRBJ1-6; 7 bases align to TRBD1. Germline V gives CDR1 MNHEY, CDR2 SVGAGI. Germline trimming cut 2 bases from V and 2 bases from J; bases unmatched to any gene: 0. The CDR3 loop spans 15 amino acids. CDR3 amino acids: CASSYGTAYNSPLHF. Here the CDR3 DNA reads TGTGCCAGCAGTTACGGGACAGCCTATAATTCACCCCTCCACTTT.

The chain uses TRBV5-1 and TRBJ1-2; D not resolved. The germline gives CDR1 SGHRS, CDR2 YFSETQ. This CDR3 is built from 13 residues. V lost 2 bases and J lost 3, with 8 bases in between. The CDR3 reads CASSFGGDYGYTF. DNA of the CDR3: TGCGCCAGCAGCTTCGGCGGGGACTATGGCTACACCTTC. Filled out from reference TRBV5-1 and TRBJ1-2, the complete variable domain reads KAGVTQTPRYLIKTRGQQVTLSCSPISGHRSVSWYQQTPGQGLQFLFEYFSETQRNKGNFPGRFSGRQFSNSRSEMNVSTLELGDSALYLCASSFGGDYGYTFGSGTRLTVV.

The gene calls are TRBV7-9 and TRBJ1-1; D is uncertain. The germline CDR1 and CDR2 sequences are SEHNR and FQNEAQ (reference sequence). V was cut by 4 bases and J by 3 bases, with 21 bases left in between. The CDR3 length is 17 residues. The CDR3 loop is CASSSSWELFGDTEAFF. Here the CDR3 DNA reads TGTGCCAGCAGCTCCTCCTGGGAGCTATTTGGAGACACTGAAGCTTTCTTT.

The V and J genes are TRBV18 and TRBJ2-2, with 7 bases aligning to TRBD1. Germline V gene sequence: CDR1 KGHSH, CDR2 LQKENI. CDR3 size: 15 residues. J was trimmed by 1 base and V by 5 bases; bases with no gene match: 4. The CDR3 DNA sequence: TGTGCCAGCTCATCTGACAGGGTGAACACCGGGGAGCTGTTTTTT. Encoded protein: CASSSDRVNTGELFF.

The V and J genes are TRBV18 and TRBJ2-1, with D unclear. Trimming stripped 6 bases from V and 8 bases from J, with 14 bases between. Per the germline V gene, CDR1 is KGHSH and CDR2 is LQKENI. This CDR3 region has 13 residues. The CDR3, as DNA: TGTGCCAGCTCTCTGACCCTTACCGATGAGCAGTTCTTC. Its protein is CASSLTLTDEQFF.

Note on this clone: Additional DNA sequences in this sample encode the identical CDR3. This sequence joins TRBV27 and TRBJ1-5; D is possibly TRBD1 (5 bases). The V gene's germline CDR1 is MNHEY and CDR2 SMNVEV (reference sequence). The CDR3 is 13 residues long. V lost 5 bases and J 7 bases, leaving 12 bases between the germline ends. The CDR3 nucleotides are TGTGCCAGCAGTCTTGGGGGACTCCAGCCCCAGCATTTT. It specifies CASSLGGLQPQHF.

The chain recombines TRBV6-5 with TRBJ2-7, with D possibly TRBD1 on 6 matching bases. Germline values: CDR1 MNHEY, CDR2 SVGAGI. Between the trimmed V and J ends, which lost 2 bases and 2 bases, there was a span of 13 bases. This CDR3 has 15 residues. The CDR3 DNA is TGTGCCAGCAGTTACCTAGGGGGATTAGCCTACGAGCAGTACTTC. Its translation: CASSYLGGLAYEQYF.

This sequence joins TRBV10-3 and TRBJ2-6; D unclear. The germline CDR1 and CDR2 sequences are ENHRY and SYGVKD. This CDR3 comprises 15 residues. The V gene lost 3 bases and the J gene lost 0 bases, with 6 bases spanning the gap. CDR3 sequence: CAISEGPSGANVLTF. CDR3 nucleotide sequence: TGTGCCATCAGTGAAGGCCCCTCTGGGGCCAACGTCCTGACTTTC.

The gene calls are TRBV18 and TRBJ2-2; a weak D match, TRBD1 (5 bases). The CDR3 has 16 residues. The V and J ends lost 0 bases and 2 bases respectively, with 10 bases between them. The germline V gene encodes CDR1 KGHSH and CDR2 LQKENI. The CDR3 protein is CASSPPSRVNTGELFF. The CDR3 coding sequence is TGTGCCAGCTCACCACCTTCCAGGGTTAACACCGGGGAGCTGTTTTTT.

The rearrangement uses TRBV6-5 and TRBJ2-6; D may be TRBD1 (6 bases). The CDR3 is 14 amino acids. Germline V gives CDR1 MNHEY, CDR2 SVGAGI. Trimming stripped 9 bases from V and 3 bases from J, with 12 bases between. The CDR3 reads CASSQGVGANVLTF. The CDR3 region has the DNA TGTGCCAGTTCACAGGGAGTTGGGGCCAACGTCCTGACTTTC.

This chain joins TRBV2 and TRBJ1-6, with unresolved D. This CDR3 has 17 residues. Germline V gene sequence: CDR1 SNHLY, CDR2 FYNNEI. V was shortened by 7 bases and J by 5 bases, with 21 bases between the two germline ends. The CDR3 here is CASTWEISGLNNSPLHF. For the CDR3, the DNA is TGTGCCAGCACTTGGGAAATCTCTGGGCTCAATAATTCACCCCTCCACTTT.